What follows are 14 T cell receptor beta chains derived from one specimen sequenced in a study of CD8 T cells in Susac syndrome. Random-hexamer reverse transcription was applied to about 0.45 to 1 ug RNA. A single record per CDR3 protein comes from TCRdb applying MiXCR to the immunoSEQ multiplex PCR reads. The sample gives 150,000 to 200,000 distinct CDR3 sequences, about 95% of which show up once; about 0.13% is in the top ten. Sample: CD4+ T cells from PBMCs. These receptors were taken from a human donor in good health.

The chain employs TRBV7-2 and TRBJ1-6; 7 nucleotides align to TRBD1. CDR3 length equals 14 residues. J lost 7 bases, V lost 5 bases, and 5 bases had no gene match. Germline loops: CDR1 SGHTA, CDR2 FQGNSA. The CDR3 DNA follows: TGTGCCAGCAGCCAGGACAGGATAAATTCACCCCTCCACTTT. This codes for CASSQDRINSPLHF.

V is TRBV29-1 and J is TRBJ2-5; tentatively, D is TRBD1 (5 bases). V lost 5 bases and J 4 bases, leaving 11 bases between the germline ends. CDR3 length: 12 amino acids. From germline, CDR1 is SQVTM and CDR2 ANQGSEA. The CDR3 loop is CSVRTLGETQYF. Written as DNA, the CDR3 is TGCAGCGTTCGGACACTCGGAGAGACCCAGTACTTC.

The chain is built from TRBV6-5 and TRBJ2-7; a weak D match, TRBD1 (5 bases). Germline V gene sequence: CDR1 MNHEY, CDR2 SVGAGI. V was pared by 6 bases and J by 2 bases, with 14 bases between. The CDR3 loop spans 14 amino acids. The CDR3, as DNA: TGTGCCAGCAGCCCTGAAGGGGCACCCTACGAGCAGTACTTC. This codes for CASSPEGAPYEQYF.

This clonotype was found once. The V gene is TRBV2, the J gene TRBJ2-5, with TRBD2 identical over 10 bases. With V trimmed by 0 bases and J by 4 bases, 5 bases remained unmatched. Germline-derived CDR1 and CDR2 are SNHLY and FYNNEI. The CDR3 is 16 residues long. This chain's CDR3 is CASSEAPSGGAETQYF. CDR3 coding DNA: TGTGCCAGCAGTGAAGCCCCCAGCGGGGGGGCAGAGACCCAGTACTTC.

V and J are TRBV6-2 or TRBV6-3 and TRBJ2-7; 8 positions agree with TRBD2. The CDR3 has 14 residues. Germline loops: CDR1 MNHEY, CDR2 SVGEGT. V lost 6 bases and J lost 2; bases outside the gene matches: 6. The CDR3 DNA follows: TGTGCCAGCAGCTACGGCGGGGGGCCCTACGAGCAGTACTTC. Amino acids: CASSYGGGPYEQYF.

The gene calls are TRBV4-3 and TRBJ1-1, with D unresolved. The CDR3 is made up of 15 amino acids. Germline-derived CDR1 and CDR2 are LGHNA and YSLEER. Trimming removed 0 bases from V and 3 bases from J, with 11 bases in between. CDR3 in amino acids: CASSQEGDIYTEAFF. In DNA, the CDR3 is TGCGCCAGCAGCCAAGAAGGAGACATATACACTGAAGCTTTCTTT.

The chain has TRBV20-1 and TRBJ2-7; TRBD1 is a possible D gene (5 bases). Per germline, CDR1 DFQATT and CDR2 SNEGSKA (reference sequence). V lost 0 bases and J 0 bases, leaving 15 bases between the germline ends. The CDR3 contains 16 residues. The CDR3 is CSARDWVGAHSYEQYF. The CDR3 DNA follows: TGCAGTGCTAGAGATTGGGTAGGGGCTCACTCCTACGAGCAGTACTTC.

The V and J genes are TRBV20-1 and TRBJ2-3; 7 bases are a match to TRBD2. This CDR3 has 14 amino acids. CDR1 is DFQATT, CDR2 SNEGSKA, per germline (reference sequence). With V trimmed by 5 bases and J by 7 bases, 12 bases remained unmatched. The CDR3 sequence: CSAALGGGKYTQYF. For the CDR3, the DNA is TGCAGTGCTGCCCTTGGGGGGGGAAAATATACGCAGTATTTT.

J is TRBJ2-2 and V is TRBV20-1; maybe TRBD2 (7 bases). CDR3 length equals 21 residues. Trimming stripped 2 bases from V and 3 bases from J, with 31 bases between. Germline V CDR1 and CDR2: DFQATT, SNEGSKA (reference sequence). This CDR3 reads CSARLVRSGGHRFEDTGELFF. The CDR3, as DNA: TGCAGTGCTAGACTGGTGAGATCGGGGGGCCACCGATTCGAGGACACCGGGGAGCTGTTTTTT.

This chain joins TRBV7-6 and TRBJ1-5, with TRBD1 as a possible D gene (6 bases). Trimming stripped 6 bases from V and 3 bases from J, with 18 bases between. This CDR3 has 16 amino acids. Per germline, CDR1 SGHVS and CDR2 FNYEAQ. The CDR3 reads CASSNHTQGPNQPQHF. Here the CDR3 DNA reads TGTGCCAGCAGTAACCACACCCAGGGGCCCAATCAGCCCCAGCATTTT. The full variable domain, rest sourced from reference TRBV7-6 and TRBJ1-5, is GAGVSQSPRYKVTKRGQDVALRCDPISGHVSLYWYRQALGQGPEFLTYFNYEAQQDKSGLPNDRFSAERPEGSISTLTIQRTEQRDSAMYRCASSNHTQGPNQPQHFGDGTRLSIL.

This chain links TRBV12-3 or TRBV12-4 with TRBJ2-3; D is perhaps TRBD2 (5 bases). This CDR3 has 17 residues. V dropped 7 bases and J dropped 2 bases, with 22 bases sitting between them. The CDR3 region is CASTPGLVASNTDTQYF. The CDR3 coding sequence is TGTGCCAGCACTCCTGGACTGGTGGCCTCGAACACAGATACGCAGTATTTT.

V gene TRBV29-1 combines with J gene TRBJ2-3; 7 bases map to TRBD2. The CDR3 sequence is 13 residues long. Unmatched junction bases numbered 8, after V lost 6 bases and J lost 5 bases. The germline V gene has CDR1 SQVTM and CDR2 ANQGSEA. The chain's CDR3 is CSVEMGGGDTQYF. CDR3 in DNA: TGCAGCGTGGAAATGGGGGGGGGAGATACGCAGTATTTT.

This clonotype was recorded once. The genes are TRBV7-2 and TRBJ2-5, with 7 bases lining up with TRBD2. The CDR3 is 15 residues long. Germline V gene sequence: CDR1 SGHTA, CDR2 FQGNSA. Unmatched junction bases numbered 9, after V lost 7 bases and J lost 1 base. The CDR3 spells CASTRASGSQETQYF. The CDR3 DNA reads as TGTGCCAGCACCCGGGCTAGCGGATCCCAAGAGACCCAGTACTTC.

The chain combines TRBV3-1 with TRBJ1-6; a possible D gene is TRBD1 (5 bases). V dropped 1 base and J dropped 9 bases, with 16 bases sitting between them. The CDR3 sequence is 16 residues long. Germline V gene sequence: CDR1 LGHDT, CDR2 YNNKEL (reference sequence). Written as DNA, the CDR3 is TGTGCCAGCAGCCAAGCCCAGGCCTTCGGGGGTTCACCCCTCCACTTT. Translated: CASSQAQAFGGSPLHF. The full variable domain, completed using reference TRBV3-1 and TRBJ1-6, is DTAVSQTPKYLVTQMGNDKSIKCEQNLGHDTMYWYKQDSKKFLKIMFSYNNKELIINETVPNRFSPKSPDKAHLNLHINSLELGDSAVYFCASSQAQAFGGSPLHFGNGTRLTVT.